This TCR beta chain is from a study of shared clonotypes between healthy human individuals. Broader study findings: Generation probabilities of non-shared clonotypes were lower (relative to those shared by all four donors). Only a few donors were included, so the genetic and exposure-history diversity represented was limited.

The study ran the assay at deep level. The repertoire was sequenced with immunoSEQ multiplex PCR; TCRdb's copy has only in-frame clones and lacks some. Here the sample spans about 1 million clones, around 76% being singletons. Remarks on this clone: What it binds is unknown.

A CD45RA+ naive subset and a CD45RA-negative memory subset were split from CD4+ cells. This CDR3 comprises 15 residues. Trimming cost V 6 bases and J 0 bases, with 14 bases left between them. CDR1 is MNHNS, CDR2 SASEGT, per germline. This receptor was taken from a man between 18 and 35 years old in good health. The specimen sequenced was memory CD4+ T cells sorted from blood. Subset in this sample: CD45RA-negative fraction. This sequence joins TRBV6-1 and TRBJ1-1, with TRBD1 as a possible D gene (6 bases). The CDR3 sequence is CASSSHDRLNTEAFF. The DNA for the CDR3 is TGTGCCAGCAGCTCTCACGACAGGTTGAACACTGAAGCTTTCTTT.